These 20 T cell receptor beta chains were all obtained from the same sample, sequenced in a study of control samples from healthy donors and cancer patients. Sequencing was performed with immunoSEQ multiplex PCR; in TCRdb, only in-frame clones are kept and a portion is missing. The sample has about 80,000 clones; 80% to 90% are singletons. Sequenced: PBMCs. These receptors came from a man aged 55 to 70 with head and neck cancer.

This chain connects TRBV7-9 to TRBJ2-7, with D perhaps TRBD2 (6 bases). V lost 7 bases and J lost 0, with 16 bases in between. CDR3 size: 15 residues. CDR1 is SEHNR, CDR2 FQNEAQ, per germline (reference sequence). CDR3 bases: TGTGCCAGCACTCTTGAGGCGGGAAGCTCCTACGAGCAGTACTTC. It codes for CASTLEAGSSYEQYF.

CDR3 sequence (DNA): TGCGCCAGCAGCACTAAACAGGGGGCGCGGACTGAAGCTTTCTTT. This encodes CASSTKQGARTEAFF. The chain is built from TRBV4-1 and TRBJ1-1; 9 bases are shared with TRBD1. Germline V gives CDR1 MGHRA, CDR2 YSYEKL. J gave up 5 bases and V 5 bases, and 9 bases lay outside the gene matches. The CDR3 spans 15 residues.

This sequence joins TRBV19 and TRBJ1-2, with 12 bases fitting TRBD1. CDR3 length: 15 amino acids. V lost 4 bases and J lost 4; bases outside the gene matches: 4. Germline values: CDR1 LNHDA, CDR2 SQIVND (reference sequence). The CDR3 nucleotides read TGTGCCAGTAGTACCGGGACAGGGGGCGGCTATGGCTACACCTTC. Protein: CASSTGTGGGYGYTF.

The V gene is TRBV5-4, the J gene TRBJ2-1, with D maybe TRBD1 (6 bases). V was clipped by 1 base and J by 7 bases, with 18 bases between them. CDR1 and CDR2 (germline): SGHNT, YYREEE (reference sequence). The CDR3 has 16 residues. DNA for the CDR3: TGTGCCAGCAGCTTGATCTGGCCCAGGGGCCCGAATGAGCAGTTCTTC. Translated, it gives CASSLIWPRGPNEQFF. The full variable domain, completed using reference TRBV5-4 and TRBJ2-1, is ETGVTQSPTHLIKTRGQQVTLRCSSQSGHNTVSWYQQALGQGPQFIFQYYREEENGRGNFPPRFSGLQFPNYSSELNVNALELDDSALYLCASSLIWPRGPNEQFFGPGTRLTVL.

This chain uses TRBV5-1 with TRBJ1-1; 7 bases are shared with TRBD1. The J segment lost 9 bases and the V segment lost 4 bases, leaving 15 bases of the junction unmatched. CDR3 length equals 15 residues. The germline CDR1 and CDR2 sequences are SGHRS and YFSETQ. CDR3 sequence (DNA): TGCGCCAGCAGCGCAGTCAACATACGACAGGGAAAAGCTTTCTTT. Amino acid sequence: CASSAVNIRQGKAFF.

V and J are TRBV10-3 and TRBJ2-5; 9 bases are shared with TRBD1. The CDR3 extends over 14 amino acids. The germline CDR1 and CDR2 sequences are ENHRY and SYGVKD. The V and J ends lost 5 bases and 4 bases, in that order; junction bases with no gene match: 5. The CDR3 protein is CAISPGQGRETQYF. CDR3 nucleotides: TGTGCCATCAGTCCGGGACAGGGTCGAGAGACCCAGTACTTC.

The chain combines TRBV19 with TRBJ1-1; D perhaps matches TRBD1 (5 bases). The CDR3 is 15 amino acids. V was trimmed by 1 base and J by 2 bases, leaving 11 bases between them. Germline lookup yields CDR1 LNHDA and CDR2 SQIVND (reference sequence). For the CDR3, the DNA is TGTGCCAGTAGTATAGCCGTGACAGTTAACACTGAAGCTTTCTTT. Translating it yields CASSIAVTVNTEAFF.

The CDR3 protein is CASSHFWDEQYF. The CDR3, as DNA: TGTGCCAGCAGTCATTTTTGGGACGAGCAGTACTTC. The V call is TRBV6-6, the J call TRBJ2-7, with D uncertain. V was trimmed by 5 bases and J by 5 bases, leaving 10 bases between them. The CDR3 consists of 12 residues. The germline V gene encodes CDR1 MNHNY and CDR2 SVGAGI (reference sequence).

The CDR3, as DNA: TGTGCCAGCAGCTCGGACAGGGGTTCCTACGAGCAGTACTTC. As protein: CASSSDRGSYEQYF. This rearrangement joins TRBV7-2 to TRBJ2-7, with TRBD1 identical over 9 bases. CDR1 SGHTA and CDR2 FQGNSA come from the germline V gene. V trimming: 4 bases; J trimming: 1 base; junction bases outside the gene matches: 2. This CDR3 is 14 amino acids long.

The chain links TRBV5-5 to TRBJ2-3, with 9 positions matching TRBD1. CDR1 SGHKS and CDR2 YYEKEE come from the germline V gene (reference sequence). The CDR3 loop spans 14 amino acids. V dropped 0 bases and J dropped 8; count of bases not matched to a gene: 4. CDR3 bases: TGTGCCAGCAGCTTGGGGGACAGGGCGGCTACGCAGTATTTT. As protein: CASSLGDRAATQYF.

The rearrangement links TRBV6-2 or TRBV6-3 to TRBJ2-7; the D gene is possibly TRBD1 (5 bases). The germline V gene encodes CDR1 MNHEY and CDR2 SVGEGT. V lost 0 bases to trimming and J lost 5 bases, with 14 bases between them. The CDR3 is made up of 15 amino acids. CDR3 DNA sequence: TGTGCCAGCAGTTACTCATCAGGGTACTGGGACGAGCAGTACTTC. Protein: CASSYSSGYWDEQYF.

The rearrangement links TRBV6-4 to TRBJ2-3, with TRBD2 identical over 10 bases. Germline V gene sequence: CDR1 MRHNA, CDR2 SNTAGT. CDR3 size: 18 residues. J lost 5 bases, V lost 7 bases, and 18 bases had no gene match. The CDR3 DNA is TGTGCCAGCACTCGCTTTAACCTTAGCGGGAGGCCGGGAGATACGCAGTATTTT. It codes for CASTRFNLSGRPGDTQYF.

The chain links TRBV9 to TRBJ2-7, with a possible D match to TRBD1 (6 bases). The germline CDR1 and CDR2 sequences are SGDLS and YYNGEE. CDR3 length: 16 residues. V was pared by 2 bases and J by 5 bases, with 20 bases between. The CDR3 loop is CASSVTWTAVRNEQYF. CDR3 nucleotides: TGTGCCAGCAGCGTTACTTGGACAGCGGTTAGGAACGAGCAGTACTTC.

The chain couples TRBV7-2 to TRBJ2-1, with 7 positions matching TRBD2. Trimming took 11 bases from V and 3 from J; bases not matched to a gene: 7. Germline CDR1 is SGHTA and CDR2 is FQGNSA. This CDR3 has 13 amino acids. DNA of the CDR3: TGTGCCGGGAGGGAGCTTGTCTACAATGAGCAGTTCTTC. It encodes CAGRELVYNEQFF.

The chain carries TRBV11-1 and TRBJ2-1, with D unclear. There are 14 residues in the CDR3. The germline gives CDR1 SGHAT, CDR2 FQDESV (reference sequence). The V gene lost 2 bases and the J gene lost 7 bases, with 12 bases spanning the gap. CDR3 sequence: CASSLRQVGNEQFF. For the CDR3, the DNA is TGTGCCAGCAGCTTAAGGCAGGTAGGAAATGAGCAGTTCTTC.

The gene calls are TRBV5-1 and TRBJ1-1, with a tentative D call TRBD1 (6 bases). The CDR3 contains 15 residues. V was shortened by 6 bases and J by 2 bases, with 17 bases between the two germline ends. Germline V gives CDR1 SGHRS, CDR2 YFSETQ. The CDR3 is CASKPSGQRNTEAFF. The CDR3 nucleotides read TGCGCCAGCAAACCCTCCGGACAGCGAAACACTGAAGCTTTCTTT.

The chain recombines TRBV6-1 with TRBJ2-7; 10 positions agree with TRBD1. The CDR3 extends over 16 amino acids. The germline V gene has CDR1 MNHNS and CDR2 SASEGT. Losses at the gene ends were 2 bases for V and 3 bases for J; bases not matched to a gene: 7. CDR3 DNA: TGTGCCAGCAGTGAATTGGGACAGGGGATGGGCTACGAGCAGTACTTC. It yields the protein CASSELGQGMGYEQYF.

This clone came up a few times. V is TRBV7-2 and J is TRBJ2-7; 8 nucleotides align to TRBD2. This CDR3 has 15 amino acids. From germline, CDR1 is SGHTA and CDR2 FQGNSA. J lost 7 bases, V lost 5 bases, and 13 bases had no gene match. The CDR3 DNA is TGTGCCAGCAGCCCCCCGGGACTAGAAATGGGGGAGCAGTACTTC. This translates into CASSPPGLEMGEQYF.

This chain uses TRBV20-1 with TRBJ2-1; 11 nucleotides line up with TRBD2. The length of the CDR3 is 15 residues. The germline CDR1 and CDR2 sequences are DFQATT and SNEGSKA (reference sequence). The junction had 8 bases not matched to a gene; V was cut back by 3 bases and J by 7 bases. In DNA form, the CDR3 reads TGCAGTGCTAGTGATAGCGGGAGGGACGGAAATGAGCAGTTCTTC. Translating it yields CSASDSGRDGNEQFF.

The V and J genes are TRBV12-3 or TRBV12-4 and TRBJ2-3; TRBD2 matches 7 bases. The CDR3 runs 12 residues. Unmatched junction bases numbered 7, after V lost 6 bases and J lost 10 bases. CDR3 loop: CASRRGGGAQYF. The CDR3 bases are TGTGCCAGCAGACGTGGTGGGGGGGCGCAGTATTTT.